These 25 T cell receptor beta chains originate from one sample sequenced in a study of cytomegalovirus exposure and HLA in healthy donors. PCR employed 60 Vbeta and 13 Jbeta primers. Clones were sequenced by immunoSEQ multiplex PCR, and TCRdb holds only the in-frame ones, with some missing. The sample includes 150,000 to 180,000 clones, 65% to 85% of them seen just once. Sequenced: PBMCs. These receptors all come from a man between 18 and 35 years old in good health and CMV-seronegative.

The chain couples TRBV11-2 to TRBJ2-1; D possibly corresponds to TRBD1 (6 bases). Germline CDR1 is SGHAT and CDR2 is FQNNGV. This CDR3 has 11 amino acids. The V gene lost 5 bases and the J gene lost 9 bases, with 8 bases spanning the gap. CDR3 coding DNA: TGTGCCAGCAGCCTCAGGGGTGAGCAGTTCTTC. It is translated as CASSLRGEQFF.

This clone was observed a few times. The chain is built from TRBV5-5 and TRBJ1-1; D may be TRBD1 (5 bases). CDR3 length: 16 residues. The V gene lost 2 bases and the J gene lost 0 bases, with 14 bases spanning the gap. Germline CDR1 and CDR2: SGHKS and YYEKEE (reference sequence). The DNA for the CDR3 is TGTGCCAGCAGCTTTAGCGGGGGGACTGTGAACACTGAAGCTTTCTTT. This translates into CASSFSGGTVNTEAFF.

Only one count was recorded for this clone. The chain employs TRBV5-1 and TRBJ2-5, with TRBD1 matching over 7 bases. CDR1 is SGHRS, CDR2 YFSETQ, per germline. J lost 5 bases, V lost 0 bases, and 4 bases had no gene match. This CDR3 has 14 amino acids. In DNA, the CDR3 is TGCGCCAGCAGCTTGGGACAGGGTGTGGAGACCCAGTACTTC. This codes for CASSLGQGVETQYF.

This clone has only a few counts. The rearrangement links TRBV19 to TRBJ2-1; TRBD2 aligns across 9 bases. The junction had 5 bases not matched to a gene; V was cut back by 3 bases and J by 2 bases. This CDR3 is 16 amino acids long. The germline gives CDR1 LNHDA, CDR2 SQIVND (reference sequence). In DNA form, the CDR3 reads TGTGCCAGTAGTATGCAGGGCGGGGGGGCCTACAATGAGCAGTTCTTC. This codes for CASSMQGGGAYNEQFF.

V is TRBV10-3 and J is TRBJ1-1, with a tentative D call TRBD1 (5 bases). Germline V lookup: CDR1 ENHRY, CDR2 SYGVKD. V shed 7 bases and J shed 1 base, with 16 bases lying between them. The CDR3 runs to 15 residues. DNA for the CDR3: TGTGCCATCACCCGAGGCGGCGGGGGGAACACTGAAGCTTTCTTT. Its translation: CAITRGGGGNTEAFF.

This chain joins TRBV5-1 and TRBJ1-2; weak D call: TRBD1 (5 bases). V was shortened by 6 bases and J by 6 bases, with 18 bases between the two germline ends. Germline V gene data show CDR1 as SGHRS and CDR2 as YFSETQ. CDR3 length: 14 amino acids. The DNA of the CDR3 is TGCGCCAGCACCTCCCGTCAGGGATTGGATGGCTACACCTTC. Amino acids: CASTSRQGLDGYTF.

The chain employs TRBV5-1 and TRBJ2-2; D may be TRBD2 (7 bases). Deletions cut 7 bases from V and 1 base from J, with 11 bases between. CDR3 length: 14 residues. Per germline, CDR1 SGHRS and CDR2 YFSETQ. The CDR3, as DNA: TGCGCCAGCGGGGGGGCTCTGAACACCGGGGAGCTGTTTTTT. Its protein is CASGGALNTGELFF.

V and J are TRBV6-5 and TRBJ2-1, with D possibly TRBD2 on 5 matching bases. This CDR3 spans 13 amino acids. V lost 6 bases, J lost 5 bases, and 11 bases lay in between. Germline CDR1 MNHEY, CDR2 SVGAGI. CDR3 DNA: TGTGCCAGCAGCCCTCGGGGTGACAATGAGCAGTTCTTC. It is translated as CASSPRGDNEQFF.

The chain links TRBV4-1 to TRBJ1-5; 9 bases map to TRBD1. Germline CDR1 is MGHRA and CDR2 is YSYEKL. The CDR3 is made up of 14 amino acids. V lost 8 bases and J lost 2; bases outside the gene matches: 4. CDR3 sequence (DNA): TGCGCCAGCGGGACAGGGATGGGCAATCAGCCCCAGCATTTT. This encodes CASGTGMGNQPQHF.

The rearrangement joins TRBV5-1 to TRBJ1-5; 8 bases fit TRBD1. This CDR3 has 14 amino acids. The V gene's germline CDR1 is SGHRS and CDR2 YFSETQ. The V gene end was trimmed by 0 bases and the J gene end by 7 bases; junction bases not matched to a gene: 3. For the CDR3, the DNA is TGCGCCAGCAGCTTGGGGTCAGGGGGCCAGCCCCAGCATTTT. Translated: CASSLGSGGQPQHF.

CDR3 protein: CASSLEGDRTNTEAFF. DNA for the CDR3: TGTGCCAGCAGCTTGGAGGGGGACAGGACGAACACTGAAGCTTTCTTT. This chain uses TRBV5-6 with TRBJ1-1; 8 positions match TRBD1. J lost 1 base, V lost 0 bases, and 5 bases had no gene match. Germline V gene sequence: CDR1 SGHDT, CDR2 YYEEEE. CDR3 length: 16 amino acids.

The chain is built from TRBV5-1 and TRBJ1-1; D unresolved. In germline, CDR1 is SGHRS, CDR2 YFSETQ. The CDR3 length is 14 residues. With 5 bases removed from V and 3 bases from J, the gap between germline ends came to 14 bases. CDR3 residues: CASRPFNGDTEAFF. CDR3 coding DNA: TGCGCCAGCAGACCCTTCAACGGGGACACTGAAGCTTTCTTT. Together with reference TRBV5-1 and TRBJ1-1, the CDR3 gives the full variable domain: KAGVTQTPRYLIKTRGQQVTLSCSPISGHRSVSWYQQTPGQGLQFLFEYFSETQRNKGNFPGRFSGRQFSNSRSEMNVSTLELGDSALYLCASRPFNGDTEAFFGQGTRLTVV.

The sample holds a few counts of this clone. The rearrangement uses TRBV5-4 and TRBJ1-2, with 7 bases fitting TRBD1. In germline, CDR1 is SGHNT, CDR2 YYREEE (reference sequence). CDR3 length: 14 amino acids. J gave up 7 bases and V 1 base, and 7 bases lay outside the gene matches. The CDR3 DNA sequence: TGTGCCAGCAGCTTGACAGGGGATTTCGTTGGCTACACCTTC. Its protein product is CASSLTGDFVGYTF.

CDR3: CASSLGDRGRNQPQHF. The CDR3 bases are TGTGCCAGCAGCTTGGGGGACAGGGGGCGAAATCAGCCCCAGCATTTT. The chain recombines TRBV7-2 with TRBJ1-5; 12 bases agree with TRBD1. Germline values: CDR1 SGHTA, CDR2 FQGNSA. V was clipped by 3 bases and J by 4 bases; unmatched bases: 4. The CDR3 has 16 residues.

The gene calls are TRBV5-1 and TRBJ2-5; 10 bases are a match to TRBD2. This CDR3 has 15 amino acids. From germline, CDR1 is SGHRS and CDR2 YFSETQ. With 5 bases clipped from V and 4 bases from J, the junction kept 8 bases outside the gene matches. The CDR3 reads CASSHYWTSGETQYF. The CDR3 nucleotides are TGCGCCAGCAGTCACTATTGGACTAGCGGAGAGACCCAGTACTTC.

The rearrangement links TRBV30 to TRBJ1-5; D uncertain. Deletions cut 0 bases from V and 4 bases from J, with 13 bases between. Germline CDR1 is GTSNPN and CDR2 is SVGIG (reference sequence). The CDR3 loop spans 15 amino acids. CDR3 bases: TGTGCCTGGAGTGTACGGGCAGGAGGGAATCAGCCCCAGCATTTT. It translates to CAWSVRAGGNQPQHF.

This clone is a singleton in its sample. The rearrangement links TRBV10-3 to TRBJ1-1, with 7 bases fitting TRBD1. Germline CDR1 is ENHRY and CDR2 is SYGVKD. With V trimmed by 0 bases and J by 0 bases, 1 base remained unmatched. This CDR3 is built from 15 residues. CDR3 nucleotide sequence: TGTGCCATCAGTGAGTCCGGGACAGTGAACACTGAAGCTTTCTTT. This sequence encodes CAISESGTVNTEAFF.

The V call is TRBV15, the J call TRBJ2-1; D possibly corresponds to TRBD1 (6 bases). The CDR3 is 12 residues long. Germline V gene data show CDR1 as LNHNV and CDR2 as YYDKDF (reference sequence). Trimming took off 7 bases at V and 5 bases at J, with 9 bases between the two ends. The CDR3 DNA sequence: TGTGCCACCACCGCAGGGGACAATGAGCAGTTCTTC. The encoded protein is CATTAGDNEQFF.

This chain links TRBV6-1 with TRBJ1-3, with TRBD1 as a possible D gene (6 bases). CDR1 and CDR2 (germline): MNHNS, SASEGT. The ends were cut back, 3 bases at V and 4 bases at J, with 10 bases in the middle. The CDR3 length is 14 residues. The CDR3 here is CASSEGGPGNTIYF. The DNA for the CDR3 is TGTGCCAGCAGTGAGGGGGGGCCAGGAAACACCATATATTTT.

The table lists this clone with a count of one. The chain couples TRBV29-1 to TRBJ2-6; 7 positions match TRBD1. The CDR3 consists of 14 residues. Trimming removed 7 bases from V and 0 bases from J; junction bases left unmatched: 3. The germline gives CDR1 SQVTM, CDR2 ANQGSEA. The DNA for the CDR3 is TGCAGCGCCGGACAGGCCTCTGGGGCCAACGTCCTGACTTTC. Translating gives CSAGQASGANVLTF. Combining the CDR3 with reference TRBV29-1 and TRBJ2-6 gives the whole variable domain SAVISQKPSRDICQRGTSLTIQCQVDSQVTMMFWYRQQPGQSLTLIATANQGSEATYESGFVIDKFPISRPNLTFSTLTVSNMSPEDSSIYLCSAGQASGANVLTFGAGSRLTVL.

This sequence joins TRBV4-3 and TRBJ2-2; 9 nucleotides match TRBD1. CDR1 LGHNA and CDR2 YSLEER come from the germline V gene. The CDR3 is made up of 18 amino acids. V lost 0 bases and J lost 6; bases outside the gene matches: 11. This chain's CDR3 is CASSQDKAGQGNPGELFF. The CDR3 bases are TGCGCCAGCAGCCAAGATAAAGCGGGACAGGGAAACCCCGGGGAGCTGTTTTTT.

This chain links TRBV10-3 with TRBJ2-1, with a possible D match to TRBD2 (7 bases). Germline CDR1 and CDR2: ENHRY and SYGVKD. Trimming left V 3 bases short and J 0 bases short, with 18 bases between. CDR3 length equals 18 residues. Here the CDR3 DNA reads TGTGCCATCAGTGATCCAACTTACGGGGGGCCCTCCTACAATGAGCAGTTCTTC. Encoded protein: CAISDPTYGGPSYNEQFF.

V gene TRBV19 combines with J gene TRBJ1-1; D perhaps matches TRBD1 (6 bases). The CDR3 has 15 amino acids. Germline V gene sequence: CDR1 LNHDA, CDR2 SQIVND (reference sequence). Trimming removed 2 bases from V and 3 bases from J, with 13 bases in between. CDR3: CASSIWGPGDTEAFF. CDR3 DNA sequence: TGTGCCAGTAGTATATGGGGGCCTGGGGACACTGAAGCTTTCTTT.

J is TRBJ1-5 and V is TRBV5-6; 11 bases map to TRBD1. The V gene end was trimmed by 4 bases and the J gene end by 4 bases; junction bases not matched to a gene: 7. CDR1 is SGHDT, CDR2 YYEEEE, per germline. The CDR3 is 16 residues long. The CDR3 coding sequence is TGTGCCAGCAGCCTAAGGACAGGGGGCCTAAATCAGCCCCAGCATTTT. It codes for CASSLRTGGLNQPQHF.

This chain links TRBV18 with TRBJ1-2; D gene unclear. In germline, CDR1 is KGHSH, CDR2 LQKENI. Trimming removed 2 bases at V and 4 bases at J, with 11 bases between. The CDR3 has 14 residues. The CDR3 DNA reads TGTGCCAGCTCACCAGAAGGAGGGTCCTATGGCTACACCTTC. This codes for CASSPEGGSYGYTF.